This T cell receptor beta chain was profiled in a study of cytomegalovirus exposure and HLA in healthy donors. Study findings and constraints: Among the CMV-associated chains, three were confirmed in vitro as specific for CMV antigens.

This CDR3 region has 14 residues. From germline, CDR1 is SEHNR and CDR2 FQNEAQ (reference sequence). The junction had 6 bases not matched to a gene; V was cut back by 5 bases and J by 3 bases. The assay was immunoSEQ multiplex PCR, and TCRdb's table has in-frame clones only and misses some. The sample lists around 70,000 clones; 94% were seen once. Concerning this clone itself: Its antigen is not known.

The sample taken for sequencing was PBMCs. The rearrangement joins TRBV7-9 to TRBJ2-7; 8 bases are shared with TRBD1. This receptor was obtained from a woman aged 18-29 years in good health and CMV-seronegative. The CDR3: CASSARDRFYEQYF. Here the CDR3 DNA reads TGTGCCAGCAGCGCCCGGGACAGGTTCTACGAGCAGTACTTC.